This T cell receptor beta chain was sequenced during a study of blood T cell repertoires in COVID-19. The wider study: Acute and convalescent COVID-19 samples came from the United States, Italy and Spain.

Original data processing: Nucleated cell counts were estimated from reference gene primer amplification. Measured with immunoSEQ multiplex PCR; TCRdb has only the in-frame clones, and not every one. The V and J calls and the clone size are those of that table, but D and trimming were determined from the DNA. The sample consists of 150,000 to 200,000 clones, roughly 90% of them appearing once. Enrolled during active infection, Seattle patients were then followed longitudinally. This clone has just a few counts. V was clipped by 1 base and J by 0 bases, with 10 bases between them. The CDR3 consists of 16 residues. Germline values: CDR1 LGHNA, CDR2 YSLEER.

Sequenced material: peripheral blood. The V and J genes are TRBV4-3 and TRBJ1-3; D not certain. The sequence was collected from a man in his thirties or forties with COVID-19, enrolled during active disease. CDR3 sequence reads: CASSQVRVLSGNTIYF. The CDR3 bases are TGCGCCAGCAGCCAAGTGAGGGTCCTCTCTGGAAACACCATATATTTT.